This T cell receptor (beta chain) was sequenced during a study of cytomegalovirus exposure and HLA in healthy donors. Study in general: A prior study identified approximately 120 million unique TCR beta sequences from roughly 170 million T cells.

60 Vbeta and 13 Jbeta primers were used in PCR. Clones were read by immunoSEQ multiplex PCR, and TCRdb kept only the in-frame ones, dropping some. The sample holds roughly 100,000 clones; over 80% are singletons and the top ten take 6.9%. In the case of this clone: What it binds is not known.

CDR1 is LNHDA, CDR2 SQIVND, per germline (reference sequence). Between the trimmed V and J ends, which lost 4 bases and 1 base, there was a span of 11 bases. CDR3 length: 14 residues. Healthy donors of bone marrow made up the group. Study-wide results and caveats: As confirmed in vitro, three CMV-associated chains were specific for CMV antigens.

Sequenced: PBMCs. The sequence came from a young man in good health and CMV-seropositive. The chain links TRBV19 to TRBJ2-7, with a weak D call TRBD2 (5 bases). The DNA of the CDR3 is TGTGCCAGTAGTAGGAGTGAGCGGTCCTACGAGCAGTACTTC. The encoded protein is CASSRSERSYEQYF.